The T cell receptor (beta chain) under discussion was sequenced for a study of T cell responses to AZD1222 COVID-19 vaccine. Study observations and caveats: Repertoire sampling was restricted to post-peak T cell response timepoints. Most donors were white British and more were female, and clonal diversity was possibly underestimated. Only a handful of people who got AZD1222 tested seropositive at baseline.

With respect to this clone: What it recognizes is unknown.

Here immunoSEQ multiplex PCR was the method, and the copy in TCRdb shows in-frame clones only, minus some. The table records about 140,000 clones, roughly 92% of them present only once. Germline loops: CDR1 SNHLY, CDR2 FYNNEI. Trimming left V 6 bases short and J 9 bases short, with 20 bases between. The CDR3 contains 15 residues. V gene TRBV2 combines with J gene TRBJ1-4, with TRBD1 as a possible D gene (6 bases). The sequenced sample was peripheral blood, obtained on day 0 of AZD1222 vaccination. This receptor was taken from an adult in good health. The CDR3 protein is CASSADIGGGKKLFF. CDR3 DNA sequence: TGTGCCAGCAGCGCCGACATCGGGGGCGGGAAAAAACTGTTTTTT.